Listed below are T cell receptor beta chains from one sample, sequenced in a study of tumor-infiltrating lymphocytes in primary liver carcinoma. TCRdb re-derived calls from the multiplex PCR reads in MiXCR, one entry per CDR3 protein. The profile shows about 300,000 distinct CDR3 sequences, about 60% of them singletons. Sequences were obtained from peripheral blood. Receptors were obtained from a man in his forties or fifties with primary liver carcinoma and hepatitis B virus infection. Both conserved end residues are part of each CDR3. D genes are given only for firm matches. Size values are once, few and many counts, or a class for expanded clones, and some rows have none.

TRBD2	TRBJ2-3	medium-sized	TRBV6-2/TRBV6-3	CASSSRLAGTSASTDTQYF	TGTGCCAGCAGTTCGAGACTAGCGGGGACAAGTGCTAGCACAGATACGCAGTATTTT
.	TRBJ1-2	few	TRBV5-6	CASSLWGASGYTF	TGTGCCAGCAGCTTGTGGGGGGCTAGCGGCTACACCTTC
TRBD1	TRBJ1-2	few	TRBV5-1	CASSGGTASAGYTF	TGCGCCAGCAGCGGCGGGACAGCCTCCGCTGGCTACACCTTC
.	TRBJ1-2	.	TRBV6-5	CASSPPGSHGYSF	TGCGCCAGCAGCCCACCTGGGAGCCATGGCTACTCCTTC
.	TRBJ2-7	many	TRBV4-3	CASSQDRTASYEQYF	TGCGCCAGCAGCCAAGATCGGACAGCCTCCTACGAGCAGTACTTC
.	TRBJ1-5	.	TRBV6-4	CASSPDISNQPQHF	TGTGCCAGCAGTCCGGACATCAGCAATCAGCCCCAGCATTTT
TRBD1	TRBJ1-2	.	TRBV6-1	CASSVGTGGQYYGYTF	TGTGCCAGCAGTGTCGGGACAGGGGGCCAGTACTATGGCTACACCTTC
.	TRBJ2-5	.	TRBV7-2	CASSSDRRETQYF	TGTGCCAGCAGCTCAGACAGAAGAGAGACCCAGTACTTC
.	TRBJ2-7	.	TRBV6-5	CASSTTIPAERYF	TGTGCCAGCAGCACGACTATTCCTGCCGAGCGGTACTTC
.	TRBJ2-7	few	TRBV14	CASSPYLLRGSYEQYF	TGTGCCAGCAGCCCCTACCTTCTCAGGGGTTCCTACGAGCAGTACTTC
.	TRBJ2-1	.	TRBV10-3	CAAAGTPLDNEQFF	TGTGCTGCTGCCGGGACTCCCTTAGACAATGAACAGTTCTTC
.	TRBJ1-5	few	TRBV7-8	CASSLSASRGHGETQPQHF	TGTGCCAGCAGCTTAAGCGCAAGTAGGGGACACGGAGAAACGCAGCCCCAGCATTTT
TRBD1	TRBJ2-7	.	TRBV29-1	CSVEGWEQGASRYEQYF	TGCAGCGTTGAAGGCTGGGAACAGGGGGCTTCCCGCTACGAGCAGTACTTC
TRBD2	TRBJ2-1	.	TRBV29-1	CSDDGRGGALVNEQFF	TGCAGCGACGATGGGCGGGGGGGAGCCCTTGTGAATGAGCAGTTCTTC
.	TRBJ2-3	many	TRBV29-1	CSVEDMRGTDTQYF	TGCAGCGTTGAAGATATGCGGGGCACAGATACGCAGTATTTT
.	TRBJ2-1	.	TRBV7-9	CASSSEMEAYNEQFF	TGTGCCAGCAGCTCCGAAATGGAGGCCTACAATGAGCAGTTCTTC
.	TRBJ2-3	.	TRBV6-1	CTSRHSDTQYF	TGTACCAGCAGACATTCTGATACGCAGTATTTT
.	TRBJ2-2	.	TRBV6-6	CASARGQINTGELFF	TGTGCCAGCGCCCGCGGACAGATTAACACCGGGGAGCTGTTTTTT
TRBD1	TRBJ2-1	.	TRBV10-3	CAVSESGTGGGTEQFF	TGTGCCGTCAGCGAAAGTGGGACAGGGGGAGGTACTGAGCAGTTCTTC
.	TRBJ1-2	few	TRBV5-6	CASSSYGQGIAGYTF	TGTGCCAGCAGCTCATACGGCCAGGGGATCGCTGGCTACACCTTC
.	TRBJ2-5	many	TRBV6-5	CASKIGETQYF	TGTGCCAGCAAAATAGGAGAGACCCAGTACTTC
.	TRBJ2-6	.	TRBV6-6	CASSYSPPWSGTNVLTF	TGTGCCAGCAGTTACAGTCCCCCATGGTCTGGGACCAACGTCCTGACTTTC
TRBD1	TRBJ2-7	many	TRBV14	CASSPTGPYEQYF	TGTGCCAGCAGCCCGACAGGGCCCTACGAGCAGTACTTC
.	TRBJ2-1	.	TRBV11-1	CAISDGYLRDEQSF	TGTGCCATCTCGGACGGCTATTTGAGGGATGAGCAGTCCTTC
TRBD2	TRBJ2-1	few	TRBV30	CACSALAGYNEQFF	TGTGCCTGCTCGGCACTAGCGGGCTACAATGAGCAGTTCTTC
.	TRBJ1-5	few	TRBV27	CASSLNSPDQPQHF	TGTGCCAGCAGTTTAAACAGCCCCGATCAGCCCCAGCATTTT
TRBD1	TRBJ2-3	.	TRBV2	CASWDRAATDTQYF	TGTGCCAGCTGGGACAGGGCGGCGACAGATACGCAGTATTTT
.	TRBJ2-2	.	TRBV7-9	CASSPMQHGELFF	TGTGCCAGCAGCCCAATGCAGCACGGGGAGCTGTTTTTT
.	TRBJ2-1	.	TRBV6-1	CASSPRSSVYNEQFF	TGTGCCAGCAGTCCCCGGTCTAGCGTTTACAATGAGCAGTTCTTC
.	TRBJ2-5	.	TRBV4-3	CASCQGYGGQETQYF	TGCGCCAGCTGCCAAGGTTACGGGGGCCAAGAGACCCAGTACTTT
.	TRBJ1-5	.	TRBV7-9	CASSIGSQPQHF	TGTGCCAGCAGCATAGGGAGTCAGCCCCAACATTTT
.	TRBJ2-1	.	TRBV14	CASSQVRRGGGGGEEGFF	TGTGCCAGCAGCCAAGTCCGACGAGGGGGAGGTGGCGGGGAAGAGGGGTTCTTC
TRBD1	TRBJ1-5	.	TRBV20-1	CSAGRQGMYSQHF	TGCAGTGCTGGTAGACAGGGGATGTATTCCCAGCATTTT
.	TRBJ2-7	few	TRBV5-1	CASSLAPDGTYEQYF	TGCGCCAGCAGCTTGGCGCCGGACGGTACCTACGAGCAGTACTTC
TRBD1	TRBJ1-5	many	TRBV29-1	CSVGDREGNQPQHF	TGCAGCGTGGGGGACAGGGAGGGGAATCAGCCCCAGCATTTT
TRBD2	TRBJ2-3	.	TRBV11-2	CASSLAGGSGTDTQYF	TGTGCCAGCAGCTTAGCGGGAGGGAGCGGCACAGATACGCAGTATTTT
TRBD1	TRBJ2-2	.	TRBV5-6	CASSYQGVDTGELFF	TGTGCCAGCAGCTACCAGGGGGTTGACACCGGGGAGCTGTTTTTT
TRBD1	TRBJ2-5	.	TRBV2	CASSERMGQGGTQYF	TGTGCCAGCAGTGAACGGATGGGACAGGGGGGCACCCAGTACTTC
TRBD1	TRBJ2-7	.	TRBV29-1	CSVEKTGASVQYF	TGTAGCGTTGAGAAGACAGGGGCGAGCGTGCAGTACTTC
TRBD1	TRBJ1-2	few	TRBV28	CASGDRGLSYTF	TGTGCCAGTGGGGACAGGGGGTTAAGCTACACCTTC